Below, one TCR beta chain is given with its context. The data were obtained in a study of monozygotic twins with inflammatory bowel disease. Per the germline V gene, CDR1 is SGHRS and CDR2 is YFSETQ. This CDR3 has 16 amino acids. Incorporation of UMIs carrying a 6-nucleotide sample barcode was performed by template switching. Each CDR3 protein gets one entry in TCRdb, which reprocessed the 5' RACE reads and gives no DNA. The sample totals about 210,000 distinct CDR3 sequences. The sequenced material came from blood. This TCR came from a human donor with ulcerative colitis or Crohn's disease, or a healthy co-twin of an affected twin (not recorded which). The chain links TRBV5-1 to TRBJ2-3; TCRdb lists TRBD2, though no DNA is available to test this call. This chain's CDR3 is CASSLESSGGADTQYF.